Presented here are 15 T cell receptor beta chains from one specimen sequenced in a study of cytomegalovirus exposure and HLA in healthy donors (dated by TCRdb to 2016 to 2017). Preparation of the library involved the immunoSEQ multiplex PCR assay. The multiplex PCR relied on a mix of 60 forward primers for TCR Vbeta segments and 13 reverse primers for TCR Jbeta segments. Not all clones reach the TCRdb copy of this immuneACCESS table, which keeps in-frame sequences only. Checked studies attribute under half of the gap to unresolved V genes and leave the rest unexplained. This sample has over 100,000 clones in its table, and about 70% of those were observed once. 0.87% of the sample is in the top ten clones. The material sequenced was PBMCs. These receptors were obtained from a woman in her 30s in good health and CMV-seronegative.

This clone was detected a few times. This chain connects TRBV5-1 to TRBJ2-1, with TRBD2 identical over 7 bases. The CDR3 sequence is 16 residues long. In germline, CDR1 is SGHRS, CDR2 YFSETQ. J lost 8 bases, V lost 1 base, and 12 bases had no gene match. The CDR3 spells CASSLMSGPGGDEQFF. As DNA, the CDR3 is TGCGCCAGCAGCTTGATGTCGGGACCGGGGGGAGATGAGCAGTTCTTC.

V and J are TRBV2 and TRBJ2-1; TRBD2 matches at 11 bases. The CDR3 loop spans 15 amino acids. V trimming: 6 bases; J trimming: 8 bases; junction bases outside the gene matches: 9. From germline, CDR1 is SNHLY and CDR2 FYNNEI. The CDR3 DNA is TGTGCCAGCAGAAGTAGCGGGAGGGCCTTGGATGAGCAGTTCTTC. Its protein is CASRSSGRALDEQFF.

The rearrangement joins TRBV29-1 to TRBJ2-2; unclear D gene. The CDR3 is made up of 13 amino acids. Trimming removed 6 bases from V and 2 bases from J, with 10 bases in between. CDR1 and CDR2 from the germline V gene are SQVTM and ANQGSEA. CDR3 in DNA: TGCAGCGTAGCGAATAAAAACACCGGGGAGCTGTTTTTT. Protein: CSVANKNTGELFF.

CDR3 nucleotide sequence: TGCGCCAGCAGCCAAGATCTGGGACTATCGTTTGAGACCCAGTACTTC. Its translation: CASSQDLGLSFETQYF. The V call is TRBV4-1, the J call TRBJ2-5, with 7 bases aligning to TRBD2. This CDR3 is 16 amino acids long. Per germline, CDR1 MGHRA and CDR2 YSYEKL. With 0 bases clipped from V and 5 bases from J, the junction kept 9 bases outside the gene matches.

This rearrangement joins TRBV30 to TRBJ1-1; TRBD1 might be the D (6 bases). This CDR3 region has 13 residues. V lost 3 bases and J lost 1, with 9 bases in between. Germline V lookup: CDR1 GTSNPN, CDR2 SVGIG (reference sequence). The CDR3 reads CAWSQGTNTEAFF. DNA of the CDR3: TGTGCCTGGAGCCAGGGGACGAACACTGAAGCTTTCTTT.

The rearrangement joins TRBV15 to TRBJ1-4, with D possibly being TRBD1 (5 bases). This CDR3 comprises 16 residues. With 3 bases removed from V and 0 bases from J, the gap between germline ends came to 11 bases. The germline CDR1 and CDR2 sequences are LNHNV and YYDKDF (reference sequence). The CDR3 DNA reads TGTGCCACCAGCAGTGGTACAGGAACAACTAATGAAAAACTGTTTTTT. The encoded protein is CATSSGTGTTNEKLFF.

This clone was observed once. The V and J genes are TRBV7-2 and TRBJ2-5, with TRBD2 identical over 7 bases. CDR3 size: 14 residues. J was trimmed by 4 bases and V by 3 bases; bases with no gene match: 5. CDR1 is SGHTA and CDR2 is FQGNSA in the germline V gene. The CDR3 sequence: CASSFGTTGETQYF. The CDR3 coding sequence is TGTGCCAGCAGCTTCGGGACTACGGGAGAGACCCAGTACTTC.

The chain links TRBV2 to TRBJ2-2; tentative D call: TRBD1 (5 bases). The germline V and J ends were trimmed by 11 bases and 7 bases, with 14 bases remaining between them. Germline assignment: CDR1 SNHLY and CDR2 FYNNEI. The CDR3 loop spans 12 amino acids. CDR3 sequence: CAYTGGSGELFF. CDR3 DNA: TGTGCCTACACAGGCGGTAGCGGGGAGCTGTTTTTT.

The chain links TRBV21-1 to TRBJ1-1; the table's D call, TRBD1, was not checked against the DNA. TRBV21-1 is a documented pseudogene. The CDR3 totals 15 residues. The CDR3 reads CASSKALTENTEAFF. For the CDR3, the DNA is TGTGCCAGCAGCAAAGCGCTTACAGAGAACACTGAAGCTTTCTTT.

This chain links TRBV2 with TRBJ1-1, with D tentatively TRBD1 (6 bases). This CDR3 is 15 amino acids long. The V gene lost 4 bases and the J gene lost 0 bases, with 12 bases spanning the gap. Germline CDR1 and CDR2: SNHLY and FYNNEI. CDR3 protein: CASSGYRVVNTEAFF. CDR3 sequence (DNA): TGTGCCAGCAGTGGGTACAGGGTCGTGAACACTGAAGCTTTCTTT.

The chain employs TRBV5-1 and TRBJ1-1, with unresolved D. The CDR3 runs to 12 residues. CDR1 is SGHRS, CDR2 YFSETQ, per germline. V lost 4 bases, J lost 4 bases, and 8 bases lay in between. The CDR3 DNA reads as TGCGCCAGCAGCCAGAGCGGCACTGAAGCTTTCTTT. Translating it yields CASSQSGTEAFF.

V gene TRBV2 combines with J gene TRBJ2-1; D is unresolved. Germline V CDR1 and CDR2: SNHLY, FYNNEI. This CDR3 is 13 amino acids long. V was shortened by 3 bases and J by 3 bases, with 6 bases between the two germline ends. The CDR3 loop is CASSDAIYNEQFF. CDR3 sequence (DNA): TGTGCCAGCAGTGACGCGATCTACAATGAGCAGTTCTTC.

The chain couples TRBV7-9 to TRBJ1-1, with 7 bases lining up with TRBD1. The V segment lost 4 bases and the J segment 7 bases; nucleotides outside the gene matches: 3. Per the germline V gene, CDR1 is SEHNR and CDR2 is FQNEAQ (reference sequence). CDR3 length equals 12 residues. The CDR3 is CASSWGQNEAFF. CDR3 bases: TGTGCCAGCAGCTGGGGACAGAATGAAGCTTTCTTT.

The sample holds one count of this clone. The CDR3 spells CAWSRGLLDTEAFF. The CDR3 DNA follows: TGTGCCTGGAGCAGGGGGCTATTGGACACTGAAGCTTTCTTT. The chain employs TRBV6-1 and TRBJ1-1, with 8 bases lining up with TRBD1. The CDR3 runs 14 residues. Germline assignment: CDR1 MNHNS and CDR2 SASEGT. V lost 11 bases, J lost 3 bases, and 11 bases stayed unmatched.

J is TRBJ1-4 and V is TRBV5-1, with a weak D call TRBD1 (6 bases). From germline, CDR1 is SGHRS and CDR2 YFSETQ. V lost 2 bases to trimming and J lost 7 bases, with 15 bases between them. This CDR3 region has 15 residues. The CDR3 here is CASSLLTGSSEKLFF. The DNA for the CDR3 is TGCGCCAGCAGCTTATTAACAGGGAGCAGTGAAAAACTGTTTTTT. Based on the CDR3 plus reference TRBV5-1 and TRBJ1-4, the full variable domain is KAGVTQTPRYLIKTRGQQVTLSCSPISGHRSVSWYQQTPGQGLQFLFEYFSETQRNKGNFPGRFSGRQFSNSRSEMNVSTLELGDSALYLCASSLLTGSSEKLFFGSGTQLSVL.